The present entry profiles one TCR beta chain with its context. Antigen: not known. The CDR3 carries no conserved terminal phenylalanine or tryptophan, so it likely arises from a read error. This entry belongs to a study of Graves' ophthalmopathy and Graves' hyperthyroidism. For the study at large: At initial diagnosis, peripheral blood was obtained, and this preceded any treatment.

Study results and limitations: Detection in blood was also observed for most expanded thyroid clonotypes above 0.001 frequency.

In this cohort, patients with other autoimmune diseases, uncontrolled infections, pregnancy or lactation were excluded. TCR beta CDR3 amplification used RNA transcripts. A first-round RT-PCR used HTBI primers, followed by a second-round multiplex PCR. TCRdb reprocessed the multiplex PCR reads via MiXCR and lists one record per CDR3 protein. The table includes more than 300,000 distinct CDR3 sequences, 15% detected once. This clonotype was sampled from a woman aged 18-29 years with stable Graves' hyperthyroidism. The sample taken for sequencing was peripheral blood.

The CDR3 is CASSTGTEESQYY. The CDR3 nucleotides are TGTGCCAGCAGCACCGGGACAGAAGAGTCCCAGTACTAC. This chain joins TRBV6-1 and TRBJ2-5; 7 bases are a match to TRBD1. The CDR3 is 13 amino acids. CDR1 is MNHNS and CDR2 is SASEGT in the germline V gene.